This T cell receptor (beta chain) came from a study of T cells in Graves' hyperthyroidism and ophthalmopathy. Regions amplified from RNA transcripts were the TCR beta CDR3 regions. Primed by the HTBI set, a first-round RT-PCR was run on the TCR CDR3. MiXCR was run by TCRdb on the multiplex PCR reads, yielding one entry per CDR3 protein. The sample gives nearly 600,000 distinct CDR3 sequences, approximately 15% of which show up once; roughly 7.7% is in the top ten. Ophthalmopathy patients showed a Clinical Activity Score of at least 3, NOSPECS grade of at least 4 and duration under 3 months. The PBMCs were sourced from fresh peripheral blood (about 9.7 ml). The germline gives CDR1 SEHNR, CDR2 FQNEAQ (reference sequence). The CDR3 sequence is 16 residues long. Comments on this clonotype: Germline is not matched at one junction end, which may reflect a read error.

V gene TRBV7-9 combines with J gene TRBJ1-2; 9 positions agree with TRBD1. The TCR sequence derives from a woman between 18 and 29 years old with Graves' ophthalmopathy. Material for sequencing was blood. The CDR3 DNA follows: TGTGCCAGCGGCTTAGGCCGACAGGGGGGACTCTATGGCTACACCTTC. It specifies CASGLGRQGGLYGYTF.